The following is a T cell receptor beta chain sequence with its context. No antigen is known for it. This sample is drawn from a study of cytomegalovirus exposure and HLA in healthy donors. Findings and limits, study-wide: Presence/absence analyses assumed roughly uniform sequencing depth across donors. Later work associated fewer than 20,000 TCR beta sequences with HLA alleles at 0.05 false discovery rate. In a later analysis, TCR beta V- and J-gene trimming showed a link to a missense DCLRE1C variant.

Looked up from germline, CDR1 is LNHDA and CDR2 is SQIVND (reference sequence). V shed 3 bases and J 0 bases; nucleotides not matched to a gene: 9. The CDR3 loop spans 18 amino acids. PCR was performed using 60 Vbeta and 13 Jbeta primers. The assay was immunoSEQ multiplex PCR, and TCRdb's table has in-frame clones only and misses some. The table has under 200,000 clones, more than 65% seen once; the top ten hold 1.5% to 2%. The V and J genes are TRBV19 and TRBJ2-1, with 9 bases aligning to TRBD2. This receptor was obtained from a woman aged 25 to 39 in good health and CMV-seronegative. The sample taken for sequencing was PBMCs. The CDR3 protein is CASSIHLAGLSSYNEQFF. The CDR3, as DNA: TGTGCCAGTAGTATCCATCTAGCGGGGCTAAGCTCCTACAATGAGCAGTTCTTC.